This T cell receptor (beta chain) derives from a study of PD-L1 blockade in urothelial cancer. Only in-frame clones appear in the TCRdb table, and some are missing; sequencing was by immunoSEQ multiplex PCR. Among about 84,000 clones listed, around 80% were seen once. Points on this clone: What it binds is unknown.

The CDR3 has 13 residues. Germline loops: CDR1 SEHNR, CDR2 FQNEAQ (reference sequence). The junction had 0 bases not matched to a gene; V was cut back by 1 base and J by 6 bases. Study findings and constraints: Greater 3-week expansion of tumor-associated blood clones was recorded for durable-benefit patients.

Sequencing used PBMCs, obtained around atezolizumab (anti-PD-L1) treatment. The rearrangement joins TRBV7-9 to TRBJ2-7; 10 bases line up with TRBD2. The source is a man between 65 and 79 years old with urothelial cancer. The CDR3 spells CASSLGTSGEQYF. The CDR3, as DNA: TGTGCCAGCAGCTTAGGGACTAGCGGCGAGCAGTACTTC. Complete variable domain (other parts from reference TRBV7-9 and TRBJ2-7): DTGVSQNPRHKITKRGQNVTFRCDPISEHNRLYWYRQTLGQGPEFLTYFQNEAQLEKSRLLSDRFSAERPKGSFSTLEIQRTEQGDSAMYLCASSLGTSGEQYFGPGTRLTVT.